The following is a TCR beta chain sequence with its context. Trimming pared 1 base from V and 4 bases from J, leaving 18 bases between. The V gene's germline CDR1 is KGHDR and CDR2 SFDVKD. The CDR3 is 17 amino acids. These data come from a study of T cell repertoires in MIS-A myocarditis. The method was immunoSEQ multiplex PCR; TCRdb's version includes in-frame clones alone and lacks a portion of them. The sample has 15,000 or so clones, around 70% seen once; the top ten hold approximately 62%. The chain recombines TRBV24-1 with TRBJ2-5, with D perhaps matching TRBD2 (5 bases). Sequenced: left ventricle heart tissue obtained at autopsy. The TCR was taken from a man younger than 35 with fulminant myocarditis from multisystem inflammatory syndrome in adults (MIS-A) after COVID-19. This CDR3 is CATSDFGPSGVSETQYF. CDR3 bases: TGTGCCACCAGTGATTTCGGACCCAGCGGAGTATCAGAGACCCAGTACTTC.